This TCR beta chain was profiled in a study of blood T cell repertoires in COVID-19. For the study at large: The United States, Italy and Spain were the sources of the acute and convalescent COVID-19 samples. PBMCs, B-cell-depleted T cells, or T cells were the source of the cDNA or gDNA that made up the material.

In the original analysis: Nucleated cell counts were estimated from reference gene primer amplification. TCRdb's copy holds only in-frame clones and misses some; the assay was immunoSEQ multiplex PCR. D and trimming come from the DNA, and the V and J calls and clone size come from that table. The sample consists of roughly 260,000 clones, around 82% of them appearing once. V lost 5 bases and J lost 5; bases outside the gene matches: 7. Germline V gene sequence: CDR1 GTSNPN, CDR2 SVGIG (reference sequence). This CDR3 contains 15 residues. The chain employs TRBV30 and TRBJ1-6; 9 nucleotides match TRBD1. The sequencing input was peripheral blood. This TCR was recovered from a woman of 80 years or more with active or convalescent COVID-19. The CDR3 reads CAWATGGRDNSPLHF. The CDR3 DNA reads as TGTGCCTGGGCCACAGGGGGCCGAGATAATTCACCCCTCCACTTT.